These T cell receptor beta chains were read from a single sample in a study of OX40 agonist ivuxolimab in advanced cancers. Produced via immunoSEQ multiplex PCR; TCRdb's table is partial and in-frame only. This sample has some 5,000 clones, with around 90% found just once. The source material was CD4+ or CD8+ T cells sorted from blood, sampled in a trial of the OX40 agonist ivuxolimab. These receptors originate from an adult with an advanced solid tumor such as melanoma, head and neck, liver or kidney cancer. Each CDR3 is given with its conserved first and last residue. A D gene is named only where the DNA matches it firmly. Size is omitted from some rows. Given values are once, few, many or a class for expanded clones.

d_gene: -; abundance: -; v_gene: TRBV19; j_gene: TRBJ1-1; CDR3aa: CASSETTGVNTEAFF; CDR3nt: TGTGCCAGTAGTGAGACCACGGGTGTGAACACTGAAGCTTTCTTT
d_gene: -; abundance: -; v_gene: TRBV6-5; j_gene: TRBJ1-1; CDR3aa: CASSYSGGTEAFF; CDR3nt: TGTGCCAGCAGTTACTCAGGGGGCACTGAAGCTTTCTTT
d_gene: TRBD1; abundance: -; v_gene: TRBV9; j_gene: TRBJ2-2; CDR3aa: CASSISRTGPTGELFF; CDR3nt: TGTGCCAGCAGCATAAGTAGGACAGGGCCAACCGGGGAGCTGTTTTTT
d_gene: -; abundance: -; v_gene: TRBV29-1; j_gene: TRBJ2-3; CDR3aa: CSVLGGDSTDTQYF; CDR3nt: TGCAGCGTACTTGGGGGAGATAGCACAGATACGCAGTATTTT
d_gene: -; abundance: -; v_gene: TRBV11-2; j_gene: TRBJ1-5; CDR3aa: CASSLAPDQPQHF; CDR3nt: TGTGCCAGCAGCTTAGCACCCGATCAGCCCCAGCATTTT
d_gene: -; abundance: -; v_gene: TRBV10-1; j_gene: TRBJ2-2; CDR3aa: CASSTDREGSGELFF; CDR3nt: TGCGCCAGCAGTACTGACAGGGAGGGATCCGGGGAGCTGTTTTTT
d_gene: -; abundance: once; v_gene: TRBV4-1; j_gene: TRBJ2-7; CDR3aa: CASRGREDEQYF; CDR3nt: TGCGCCAGCAGGGGCAGGGAGGACGAGCAGTACTTC
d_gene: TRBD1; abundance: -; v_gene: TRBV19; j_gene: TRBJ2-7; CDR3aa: CASSILQGETYEQYF; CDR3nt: TGTGCCAGTAGTATACTTCAGGGGGAGACCTACGAGCAGTACTTC
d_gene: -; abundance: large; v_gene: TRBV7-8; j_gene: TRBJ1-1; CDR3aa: CASSLFALNTEAFF; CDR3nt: TGTGCCAGCAGCTTATTTGCCCTGAACACTGAAGCTTTCTTT
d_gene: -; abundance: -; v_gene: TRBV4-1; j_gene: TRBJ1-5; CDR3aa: CASSQVQAANQPQHF; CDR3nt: TGCGCCAGCAGCCAAGTGCAGGCAGCCAATCAGCCCCAGCATTTT
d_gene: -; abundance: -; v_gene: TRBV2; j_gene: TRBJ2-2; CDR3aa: CASSEFSSLSTGAGELFF; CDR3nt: TGTGCCAGCAGTGAGTTTAGCAGCCTTTCGACGGGGGCCGGGGAGCTGTTTTTT
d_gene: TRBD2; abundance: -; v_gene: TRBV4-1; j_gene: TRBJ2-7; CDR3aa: CASSQDETSGSHHEQYF; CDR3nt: TGCGCCAGCAGCCAAGATGAGACTAGCGGGAGTCACCACGAGCAGTACTTC
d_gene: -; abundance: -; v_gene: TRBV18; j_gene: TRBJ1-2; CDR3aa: CASSPTLDSYGYTF; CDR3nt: TGTGCCAGCTCACCCACCTTGGACAGCTATGGCTACACCTTC
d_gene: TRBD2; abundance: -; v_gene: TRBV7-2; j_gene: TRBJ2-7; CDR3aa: CASSPRLAGGPYEQYF; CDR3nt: TGTGCCAGCAGCCCGAGACTAGCGGGAGGGCCCTACGAGCAGTACTTC
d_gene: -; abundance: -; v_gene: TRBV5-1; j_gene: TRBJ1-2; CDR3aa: CASSLTEYYGYTF; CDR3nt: TGCGCCAGCAGCTTGACGGAATACTATGGCTACACCTTC
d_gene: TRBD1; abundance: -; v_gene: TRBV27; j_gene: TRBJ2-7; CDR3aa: CASSSRTGALYEQYF; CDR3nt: TGTGCCAGCAGTTCAAGGACAGGGGCGCTCTACGAGCAGTACTTC
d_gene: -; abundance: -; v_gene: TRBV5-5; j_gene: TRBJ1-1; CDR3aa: CASSLSSGDIEAFF; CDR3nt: TGTGCCAGCAGCTTATCTTCAGGAGATATTGAAGCTTTCTTT
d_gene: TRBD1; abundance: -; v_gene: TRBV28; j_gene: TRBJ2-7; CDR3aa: CASSLGTGTSYEQYF; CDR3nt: TGTGCCAGCAGCCTCGGGACAGGGACCTCCTACGAGCAGTACTTC
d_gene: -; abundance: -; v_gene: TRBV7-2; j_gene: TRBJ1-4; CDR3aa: CASSLGGQLNEKLFF; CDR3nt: TGTGCCAGCAGCTTAGGTGGACAGCTTAATGAAAAACTGTTTTTT
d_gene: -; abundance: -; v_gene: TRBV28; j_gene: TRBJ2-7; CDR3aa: CASSPYKFYEQYF; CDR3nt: TGTGCCAGCAGTCCATACAAATTCTACGAGCAGTACTTC
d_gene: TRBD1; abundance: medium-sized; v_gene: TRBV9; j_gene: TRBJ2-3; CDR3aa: CASSAGQGPDTQYF; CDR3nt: TGTGCCAGCAGCGCAGGACAGGGCCCAGATACGCAGTATTTT
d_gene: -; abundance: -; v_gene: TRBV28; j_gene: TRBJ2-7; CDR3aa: CASSSPGPPVDEQYF; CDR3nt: TGTGCCAGCAGTTCACCCGGACCTCCGGTCGACGAGCAGTACTTC
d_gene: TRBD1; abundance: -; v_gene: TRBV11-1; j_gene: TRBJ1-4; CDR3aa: CASSTGGSEKLFF; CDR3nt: TGTGCCAGCAGCACAGGGGGCTCTGAAAAACTGTTTTTT
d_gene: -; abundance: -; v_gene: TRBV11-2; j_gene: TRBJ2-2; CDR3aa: CASSLKPPGLANTGELFF; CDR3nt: TGTGCCAGCAGCTTAAAACCACCGGGACTGGCGAACACCGGGGAGCTGTTTTTT
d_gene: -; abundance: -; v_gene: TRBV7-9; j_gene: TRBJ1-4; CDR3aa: CASSNWGEKLFF; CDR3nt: TGTGCCAGCAGCAACTGGGGGGAAAAACTGTTTTTT
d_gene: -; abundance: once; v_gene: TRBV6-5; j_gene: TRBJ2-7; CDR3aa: CASSEGGSYEQYF; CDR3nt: TGTGCCAGCAGTGAAGGGGGGTCCTACGAGCAGTACTTC
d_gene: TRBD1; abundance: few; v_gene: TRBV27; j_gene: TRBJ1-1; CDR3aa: CASTNGAGGTEAFF; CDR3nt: TGTGCCAGCACCAATGGGGCAGGGGGAACTGAAGCTTTCTTT
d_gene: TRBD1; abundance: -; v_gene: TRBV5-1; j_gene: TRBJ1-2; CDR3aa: CASSHGQGRGYTF; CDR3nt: TGCGCCAGCAGCCACGGACAGGGTAGAGGCTACACCTTC
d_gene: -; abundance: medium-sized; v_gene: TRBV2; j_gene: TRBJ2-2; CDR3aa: CASSTPRRTANTGELFF; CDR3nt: TGTGCCAGCAGTACCCCCAGAAGGACAGCGAACACCGGGGAGCTGTTTTTT
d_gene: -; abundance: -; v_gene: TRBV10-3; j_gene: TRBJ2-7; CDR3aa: CAIMAHSYEQYF; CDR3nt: TGTGCCATCATGGCACACTCCTACGAGCAGTACTTC
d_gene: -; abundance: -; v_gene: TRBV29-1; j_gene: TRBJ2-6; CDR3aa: CSVDVAGAGANVLTF; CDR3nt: TGCAGCGTTGACGTCGCAGGGGCTGGGGCCAACGTCCTGACTTTC
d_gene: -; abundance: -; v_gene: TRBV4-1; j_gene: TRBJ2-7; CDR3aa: CASSQTWSSSYEQYF; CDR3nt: TGCGCCAGCAGCCAAACTTGGTCCAGCTCCTACGAGCAGTACTTC
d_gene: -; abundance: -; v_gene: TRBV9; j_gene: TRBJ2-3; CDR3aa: CASSVGPRDSTDTQYF; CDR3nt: TGTGCCAGCAGCGTGGGCCCGCGGGACAGCACAGATACGCAGTATTTT
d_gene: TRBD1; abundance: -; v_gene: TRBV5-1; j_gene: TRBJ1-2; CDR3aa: CASSLGTEINYGYTF; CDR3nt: TGCGCCAGCAGCTTAGGGACAGAAATTAACTATGGCTACACCTTC